What follows are 25 T cell receptor beta chains derived from one specimen sequenced in a study of blood T cell repertoires in COVID-19 (dated by TCRdb to about 2020). Receptor libraries were prepared by the immunoSEQ multiplex PCR assay. TCRdb retrieved this table from immuneACCESS and kept in-frame rearrangements only. Not all clones are present; in checked studies, unresolved V genes account for under half, and no reason is known for the remainder. In this sample the table shows 55,000 to 75,000 clones, about 81% of which occur a single time. The ten largest clones take up 9.2% of the sample. Sequencing was carried out using peripheral blood. The receptors stem from a human donor in a cohort sampled during active COVID-19.

V usage is TRBV19 and J usage is TRBJ1-2; TRBD1 might be the D (5 bases). CDR1 and CDR2 (germline): LNHDA, SQIVND (reference sequence). The V end was cut by 7 bases, the J end by 0 bases, with 15 bases between. The CDR3 has 15 residues. The CDR3 sequence: CASIGGSGANYGYTF. Here the CDR3 DNA reads TGTGCCAGTATCGGGGGAAGCGGAGCTAACTATGGCTACACCTTC.

The CDR3 coding sequence is TGTGCCAGCAAAGAGACAACATCCCAGCCCTACTATGGCTACACCTTC. As protein: CASKETTSQPYYGYTF. The genes are TRBV2 and TRBJ1-2; no firm D call. Trimming took off 7 bases at V and 3 bases at J, with 21 bases between the two ends. Germline V lookup: CDR1 SNHLY, CDR2 FYNNEI. The CDR3 has 16 amino acids. Full variable domain (outside the CDR3, taken from reference TRBV2 and TRBJ1-2): EPEVTQTPSHQVTQMGQEVILRCVPISNHLYFYWYRQILGQKVEFLVSFYNNEISEKSEIFDDQFSVERPDGSNFTLKIRSTKLEDSAMYFCASKETTSQPYYGYTFGSGTRLTVV.

V and J are TRBV4-2 and TRBJ1-3; the D gene is possibly TRBD1 (6 bases). Germline V gene sequence: CDR1 LGHNA, CDR2 YNFKEQ. The CDR3 covers 16 residues. Deletions cut 0 bases from V and 4 bases from J, with 13 bases between. CDR3 nucleotide sequence: TGTGCCAGCAGCCAAGACAGGGGCGAACGGGGAAACACCATATATTTT. Translated, it gives CASSQDRGERGNTIYF.

The chain recombines TRBV7-3 with TRBJ2-2, with 8 bases lining up with TRBD2. Germline CDR1 and CDR2: SGHTA and FQGTGA. With V trimmed by 5 bases and J by 1 base, 9 bases remained unmatched. There are 17 residues in the CDR3. The CDR3 DNA sequence: TGTGCCAGCAGCCCCCGGGGGGGCGGGGTGAACACCGGGGAGCTGTTTTTT. Translated: CASSPRGGGVNTGELFF.

The J gene is TRBJ1-1, the V gene TRBV30; 10 positions match TRBD1. The CDR3 loop spans 17 amino acids. Per germline, CDR1 GTSNPN and CDR2 SVGIG (reference sequence). J gave up 1 base and V 4 bases, and 12 bases lay outside the gene matches. CDR3 sequence (DNA): TGTGCCTGGACCAAACTAAGCGGGGACAGGGGGAACACTGAAGCTTTCTTT. This encodes CAWTKLSGDRGNTEAFF.

The chain carries TRBV6-6 and TRBJ2-1; tentative D call: TRBD2 (5 bases). The CDR3 runs to 13 residues. Per the germline V gene, CDR1 is MNHNY and CDR2 is SVGAGI (reference sequence). Trimming stripped 4 bases from V and 13 bases from J, with 17 bases between. The CDR3 coding sequence is TGTGCCAGCAGTTCCGGTGAACTAGATCGTCAGTTCTTC. It yields the protein CASSSGELDRQFF.

This clone was seen more than once but under ten times. The V call is TRBV3-1 (or the pseudogene TRBV3-2), the J call TRBJ1-3; 9 nucleotides align to TRBD1. Per germline, CDR1 LGHDT and CDR2 YNNKEL (reference sequence). V was pared by 4 bases and J by 5 bases, with 3 bases of the junction left unmatched. The CDR3 runs 14 residues. This CDR3 reads CASSPGQGRNTIYF. The CDR3 DNA sequence: TGTGCCAGCAGCCCAGGACAGGGGCGAAACACCATATATTTT.

The sample holds a few counts of this clone. The chain couples TRBV28 to TRBJ1-2, with D possibly TRBD1 on 5 matching bases. The length of the CDR3 is 15 residues. Germline values: CDR1 MDHEN, CDR2 SYDVKM. Between the trimmed V and J ends, which lost 6 bases and 7 bases, there was a span of 21 bases. Here the CDR3 reads CASRTPGLQGLGYTF. CDR3 DNA sequence: TGTGCCAGCAGAACACCGGGACTCCAGGGCCTTGGCTACACCTTC.

The gene calls are TRBV5-5 and TRBJ2-1; 13 bases fit TRBD2. The CDR3 spans 17 residues. The ends lost 1 base at V and 3 bases at J; junction bases unmatched: 4. Germline CDR1 and CDR2: SGHKS and YYEKEE (reference sequence). The DNA of the CDR3 is TGTGCCAGCAGCTTGTTACTAGCGGGAGGGATCTACAATGAGCAGTTCTTC. Amino acids: CASSLLLAGGIYNEQFF.

The chain recombines TRBV28 with TRBJ2-7, with 7 positions matching TRBD2. The germline CDR1 and CDR2 sequences are MDHEN and SYDVKM. With 8 bases clipped from V and 3 bases from J, the junction kept 7 bases outside the gene matches. The CDR3 has 13 residues. The CDR3 DNA follows: TGTGCCAGCCGCGGGGGAGTGAACTACGAGCAGTACTTC. It yields the protein CASRGGVNYEQYF.

The chain employs TRBV28 and TRBJ1-2; D is ambiguous. Trimming stripped 6 bases from V and 4 bases from J, with 18 bases between. CDR3 length: 15 amino acids. The germline V gene encodes CDR1 MDHEN and CDR2 SYDVKM. This chain's CDR3 is CASRGPSLVSYGYTF. The DNA of the CDR3 is TGTGCCAGCAGGGGCCCGTCCTTAGTGTCCTATGGCTACACCTTC.

V gene TRBV28 combines with J gene TRBJ2-5; D perhaps matches TRBD1 (5 bases). V gave up 9 bases and J gave up 2 bases, with 13 bases separating them. CDR3 length: 13 amino acids. Germline CDR1 and CDR2: MDHEN and SYDVKM. The CDR3 protein is CASTGLQQETQYF. The DNA of the CDR3 is TGTGCCAGTACAGGCCTACAACAAGAGACCCAGTACTTC.

Concerning this clone itself: This may stem from a read error, because a much larger clone lies one nucleotide away. V usage is TRBV29-1 and J usage is TRBJ1-1; TRBD1 is a possible D gene (6 bases). The CDR3 covers 12 residues. The germline gives CDR1 SQVTM, CDR2 ANQGSEA. The germline V and J ends were trimmed by 5 bases and 1 base, with 8 bases remaining between them. CDR3 in amino acids: CSVQQGNTEAFF. CDR3 coding DNA: TGCAGCGTTCAACAGGGGAACACTGAAGCTTTCTTT.

This chain links TRBV10-1 with TRBJ1-1, with TRBD1 as a possible D gene (5 bases). The germline gives CDR1 WNHNN, CDR2 SYGVQD (reference sequence). The CDR3 contains 12 residues. Between the trimmed V and J ends, which lost 0 bases and 7 bases, there was a span of 6 bases. The CDR3 DNA sequence: TGCGCCAGCAGTGAGTCGGGGCGTGAAGCTTTCTTT. Residues: CASSESGREAFF.

V usage is TRBV4-3 and J usage is TRBJ2-1, with D tentatively TRBD2 (6 bases). Germline V CDR1 and CDR2: LGHNA, YSLEER. The CDR3 extends over 17 amino acids. V lost 4 bases and J lost 4, with 20 bases in between. The DNA of the CDR3 is TGCGCCAGCAGCCTCCGAATGGAACGGGAGTCGTACAATGAGCAGTTCTTC. Its translation: CASSLRMERESYNEQFF.

Only one count was recorded for this clone. V and J are TRBV9 and TRBJ2-5; 7 bases agree with TRBD2. With 0 bases clipped from V and 2 bases from J, the junction kept 7 bases outside the gene matches. The CDR3 totals 16 residues. The germline gives CDR1 SGDLS, CDR2 YYNGEE. CDR3 residues: CASSVAGGQYQETQYF. CDR3 in DNA: TGTGCCAGCAGCGTAGCGGGAGGCCAGTATCAAGAGACCCAGTACTTC.

Only one count was recorded for this clone. The chain links TRBV28 to TRBJ2-5; D may be TRBD2 (6 bases). Trimming cost V 8 bases and J 7 bases, with 26 bases left between them. Looked up from germline, CDR1 is MDHEN and CDR2 is SYDVKM. The CDR3 totals 16 residues. CDR3 in DNA: TGTGCCAGCTCTACCGGGAGCCTGACGCATATTGGGACCCAGTACTTC. Translating gives CASSTGSLTHIGTQYF.

This clone occurred once. The chain employs TRBV24-1 and TRBJ1-5; TRBD1 aligns across 9 bases. The V segment lost 2 bases and the J segment 7 bases; nucleotides outside the gene matches: 14. The CDR3 is made up of 18 amino acids. CDR1 KGHDR and CDR2 SFDVKD come from the germline V gene. CDR3 sequence: CATSDSGTGNIGRQPQHF. The CDR3 nucleotides read TGTGCCACCAGTGATTCCGGGACAGGGAACATAGGTCGACAGCCCCAGCATTTT.

V and J are TRBV30 and TRBJ1-5, with D maybe TRBD1 (5 bases). This CDR3 contains 13 residues. Deletions cut 1 base from V and 3 bases from J, with 7 bases between. CDR1 GTSNPN and CDR2 SVGIG come from the germline V gene (reference sequence). The CDR3 loop reads CAWSGQNNQPQHF. CDR3 coding DNA: TGTGCCTGGAGTGGACAGAACAATCAGCCCCAGCATTTT.

The CDR3 spells CASSLSLAGKHQETQYF. The CDR3 DNA reads as TGTGCCAGCAGTTTAAGCTTAGCGGGAAAACATCAAGAGACCCAGTACTTC. The chain carries TRBV28 and TRBJ2-5; 8 bases align to TRBD2. V shed 2 bases, J shed 2 bases, and the junction held 10 bases outside the gene matches. Germline CDR1 is MDHEN and CDR2 is SYDVKM. The CDR3 length is 17 residues.

The CDR3, as DNA: TGTGCCAGCAGCCCTCACAGGGGGACAAATGAAAAACTGTTTTTT. This encodes CASSPHRGTNEKLFF. V gene TRBV7-2 combines with J gene TRBJ1-4; 8 nucleotides match TRBD1. J was trimmed by 5 bases and V by 5 bases; bases with no gene match: 7. Germline CDR1 SGHTA, CDR2 FQGNSA. CDR3 length equals 15 residues.

This chain uses TRBV7-2 with TRBJ2-7, with D uncertain. The V gene lost 3 bases and the J gene lost 3 bases, with 12 bases spanning the gap. This CDR3 is built from 14 residues. The germline V gene encodes CDR1 SGHTA and CDR2 FQGNSA. The CDR3: CASSLNSRYYEQYF. The CDR3 coding sequence is TGTGCCAGCAGCTTGAATAGCCGGTACTACGAGCAGTACTTC.

The CDR3 nucleotides read TGTGCCAGCAGCGCCGAGCTAGCGGTTTCGACCGGGGAGCTGTTTTTT. Translating it yields CASSAELAVSTGELFF. V usage is TRBV7-3 and J usage is TRBJ2-2; 7 bases line up with TRBD2. Germline CDR1 is SGHTA and CDR2 is FQGTGA. V shed 5 bases and J 5 bases; nucleotides not matched to a gene: 11. The CDR3 spans 16 residues.

J is TRBJ2-7 and V is TRBV5-6; D unclear. Germline V gene lookup returns CDR1 SGHDT and CDR2 YYEEEE. V was trimmed by 1 base and J by 3 bases, leaving 5 bases between them. The CDR3 length is 12 residues. This chain's CDR3 is CASSLTSYEQYF. CDR3 bases: TGTGCCAGCAGCTTGACAAGCTACGAGCAGTACTTC.

V usage is TRBV5-1 and J usage is TRBJ1-6; 7 nucleotides agree with TRBD1. V gave up 4 bases and J gave up 8 bases; unmatched junction bases: 6. Germline V gene lookup returns CDR1 SGHRS and CDR2 YFSETQ. The CDR3 runs 14 residues. The CDR3 DNA is TGCGCCAGCAGCCCGGGACAGCGACATTCACCCCTCCACTTT. It translates to CASSPGQRHSPLHF.